This is a list of T cell receptor beta chains from one sample in a study of T cell clonotyping in hematopoietic cell transplantation. Produced via immunoSEQ multiplex PCR; TCRdb's table is partial and in-frame only. The sample yields about 41,000 clones, roughly 85% seen once. The material sequenced was peripheral blood mononuclear cells, taken before stem cell transplant. These receptor sequences come from a man aged 55 to 69 with acute myeloid leukemia. Some clones in this sample may be carry-over from other donors' samples. Both conserved end residues are part of each CDR3. The D gene is left open where the match is weak. Size is stated for part of the rows, as once, few or many counts, or as a class when the clone is expanded.

>-|TRBV7-6|-|TRBJ2-7
CASSLGGRGEQYF
TGTGCCAGCAGCTTAGGCGGGCGTGGAGAGCAGTACTTC
>TRBD1|TRBV10-3|-|TRBJ2-7
CAISVGTGNYEQYF
TGTGCCATCAGTGTTGGGACAGGGAACTACGAGCAGTACTTC
>-|TRBV15|-|TRBJ2-7
CATSRERQVFYEQYF
TGTGCCACCAGCAGAGAGAGACAGGTTTTCTACGAGCAGTACTTC
>-|TRBV9|-|TRBJ2-3
CASSARGNTDTQYF
TGTGCCAGCAGCGCCCGGGGCAACACAGATACGCAGTATTTT
>-|TRBV19|-|TRBJ1-4
CASKATAYNEKLFF
TGTGCCAGTAAGGCGACAGCTTATAATGAAAAACTGTTTTTT
>-|TRBV4-3|once|TRBJ2-3
CASSQGPRASTDTQYF
TGCGCCAGCAGCCAAGGGCCCAGGGCTAGCACAGATACGCAGTATTTT
>TRBD1|TRBV6-1|-|TRBJ1-6
CASSDGTGRNSPLHF
TGTGCCAGCAGTGACGGGACAGGGAGGAATTCACCCCTCCACTTT
>TRBD1|TRBV5-1|-|TRBJ2-7
CASSQDRGRHEQYF
TGCGCCAGCAGCCAGGACAGGGGTCGCCACGAGCAGTACTTC
>-|TRBV7-2|-|TRBJ1-1
CASGEREAFF
TGTGCCAGTGGGGAACGTGAAGCTTTCTTT
>-|TRBV11-3|-|TRBJ2-2
CASSARATSGELFF
TGTGCCAGCAGCGCCCGGGCCACCTCCGGGGAGCTGTTTTTT